This T cell receptor beta chain was identified in a study of blood T cell repertoires in COVID-19. Study overall: Italy, Spain and the United States were the sources of the convalescent and acute COVID-19 samples. T cells, B-cell-depleted T cells, or PBMCs supplied cDNA or gDNA.

Per the study methods: Nucleated cell number was recorded as an estimate derived from reference gene primer amplification. Profiling relied on immunoSEQ multiplex PCR, and the TCRdb table lists in-frame clones only, not all of them. The DNA was the basis for D and trimming; V, J and clone size are from that table. The sample includes about 100,000 clones, roughly 87% seen only once; the top ten take approximately 7%. The CDR3 contains 14 residues. Germline lookup yields CDR1 LGHDT and CDR2 YNNKEL (reference sequence). Trimming shortened V by 7 bases and J by 0 bases, and 12 bases separated the two germline ends.

The TCR was taken from a man younger than 45 in a cohort sampled during active COVID-19. The material sequenced was peripheral blood. The chain recombines TRBV3-1 (or the pseudogene TRBV3-2) with TRBJ1-1; D gene uncertain. The CDR3 sequence is CASTSTILNTEAFF. CDR3 sequence (DNA): TGTGCCAGCACCTCGACAATCTTGAACACTGAAGCTTTCTTT.